The 30 T cell receptor beta chains given below trace back to one sample, sequenced in a study of blood T cell repertoires in COVID-19. Profiling relied on immunoSEQ multiplex PCR, and the TCRdb table lists in-frame clones only, not all of them. The repertoire holds 150,000 to 200,000 clones, with about 93% as singletons. The sequencing input was peripheral blood. These receptor sequences come from a young man with COVID-19, enrolled during active disease.

CDR3 protein: CASSYGPGINGYTF. The CDR3 DNA is TGTGCCAGCAGCTACGGGCCCGGAATTAATGGCTACACCTTC. The chain uses TRBV6-6 and TRBJ1-2; no reliable D call. The CDR3 consists of 14 residues. CDR1 is MNHNY and CDR2 is SVGAGI in the germline V gene (reference sequence). With 6 bases removed from V and 6 bases from J, the gap between germline ends came to 17 bases.

This sequence joins TRBV9 and TRBJ1-4, with 7 nucleotides matching TRBD1. V lost 2 bases, J lost 5 bases, and 9 bases stayed unmatched. The CDR3 is 16 amino acids. Germline loops: CDR1 SGDLS, CDR2 YYNGEE. The DNA for the CDR3 is TGTGCCAGCAGCGTCGCTCCGGGACAGAAGAATGAAAAACTGTTTTTT. It specifies CASSVAPGQKNEKLFF.

V gene TRBV5-4 combines with J gene TRBJ1-4, with TRBD1 matching over 9 bases. CDR3 length equals 16 residues. In germline, CDR1 is SGHNT, CDR2 YYREEE (reference sequence). V lost 0 bases to trimming and J lost 5 bases; unmatched junction nucleotides: 5. The DNA for the CDR3 is TGTGCCAGCAGCTTGGGAAGGGACAGGGAAAATGAAAAACTGTTTTTT. Protein: CASSLGRDRENEKLFF.

The V call is TRBV5-1, the J call TRBJ2-3; the match to TRBD1 covers 8 bases. V trimming: 4 bases; J trimming: 1 base; junction bases outside the gene matches: 8. This CDR3 spans 16 amino acids. The germline gives CDR1 SGHRS, CDR2 YFSETQ. The CDR3: CASSPAGQARTDTQYF. In nucleotides, the CDR3 is TGCGCCAGCAGCCCCGCGGGACAGGCACGCACAGATACGCAGTATTTT.

CDR3 residues: CASTTGTVNNEQFF. CDR3 bases: TGTGCCAGCACCACCGGGACAGTGAACAATGAGCAGTTCTTC. The chain recombines TRBV7-9 with TRBJ2-1, with 7 positions matching TRBD1. Trimming took 7 bases from V and 5 from J; bases not matched to a gene: 8. Per the germline V gene, CDR1 is SEHNR and CDR2 is FQNEAQ (reference sequence). This CDR3 is built from 14 residues.

About this clone: The junction does not match germline at one end; this may be a read error. Written as DNA, the CDR3 is TGTGCCAGCAGTTGGCGGACAGACGGTAACGATGGCTACACCTTC. It encodes CASSWRTDGNDGYTF. The V call is TRBV5-6, the J call TRBJ1-2, with D possibly being TRBD1 (6 bases). This CDR3 has 15 residues. The germline gives CDR1 SGHDT, CDR2 YYEEEE. Variable domain in full (rest from reference TRBV5-6 and TRBJ1-2): DAGVTQSPTHLIKTRGQQVTLRCSPKSGHDTVSWYQQALGQGPQFIFQYYEEEERQRGNFPDRFSGHQFPNYSSELNVNALLLGDSALYLCASSWRTDGNDGYTFGSGTRLTVV.

The chain joins TRBV18 to TRBJ2-7; D might be TRBD1 (6 bases). Germline lookup yields CDR1 KGHSH and CDR2 LQKENI. The V end lost 0 bases, the J end lost 2 bases, and 11 bases lay between the germline ends. CDR3 length: 15 amino acids. The CDR3 DNA reads TGTGCCAGCTCACCACCCTCACAGGGAGCCTACGAGCAGTACTTC. Its translation is CASSPPSQGAYEQYF.

The chain recombines TRBV9 with TRBJ2-2, with 10 bases lining up with TRBD1. The germline CDR1 and CDR2 sequences are SGDLS and YYNGEE. The J segment lost 7 bases and the V segment lost 2 bases, leaving 5 bases of the junction unmatched. The CDR3 is 15 residues long. CDR3 sequence (DNA): TGTGCCAGCAGCGTGGGACAGGGGACGCTCGGGGAGCTGTTTTTT. It translates to CASSVGQGTLGELFF.

This clone appeared a single time. The chain has TRBV6-5 and TRBJ2-1, with a tentative D call TRBD1 (6 bases). V lost 5 bases, J lost 4 bases, and 12 bases lay in between. The germline CDR1 and CDR2 sequences are MNHEY and SVGAGI. The CDR3 consists of 14 residues. The CDR3 nucleotides read TGTGCCAGCAGTCAATCCGGACAGTACAATGAGCAGTTCTTC. This encodes CASSQSGQYNEQFF.

The CDR3 sequence is CASSPMDSSFYNEQFF. The CDR3 region has the DNA TGTGCCAGCTCACCTATGGACAGCTCATTCTACAATGAGCAGTTCTTC. The chain couples TRBV18 to TRBJ2-1; a possible D gene is TRBD1 (6 bases). The CDR3 is made up of 16 amino acids. The V end was cut by 3 bases, the J end by 3 bases, with 15 bases between. In germline, CDR1 is KGHSH, CDR2 LQKENI.

This chain uses TRBV2 with TRBJ1-1; 9 bases align to TRBD1. The CDR3 consists of 12 residues. V lost 5 bases, J lost 13 bases, and 8 bases stayed unmatched. Germline lookup yields CDR1 SNHLY and CDR2 FYNNEI. The CDR3 region has the DNA TGTGCCAGCAGTCCCCAGGGACAGGGTTTTTTCTTT. This translates into CASSPQGQGFFF.

This chain joins TRBV29-1 and TRBJ2-5; TRBD1 agrees at 7 bases. Trimming removed 7 bases from V and 5 bases from J; junction bases left unmatched: 7. The length of the CDR3 is 12 residues. From germline, CDR1 is SQVTM and CDR2 ANQGSEA. The CDR3 region is CSARGQVETQYF. The CDR3 DNA sequence: TGCAGCGCCAGAGGACAGGTTGAGACCCAGTACTTC. Together with reference TRBV29-1 and TRBJ2-5, the CDR3 gives the full variable domain: SAVISQKPSRDICQRGTSLTIQCQVDSQVTMMFWYRQQPGQSLTLIATANQGSEATYESGFVIDKFPISRPNLTFSTLTVSNMSPEDSSIYLCSARGQVETQYFGPGTRLLVL.

A few counts support this clone. The chain employs TRBV7-2 and TRBJ2-5, with TRBD1 as a possible D gene (6 bases). The CDR3 has 14 residues. V lost 2 bases, J lost 2 bases, and 9 bases lay in between. Germline loops: CDR1 SGHTA, CDR2 FQGNSA. Here the CDR3 reads CASSLPTGQETQYF. The DNA of the CDR3 is TGTGCCAGCAGCTTACCGACAGGACAAGAGACCCAGTACTTC.

V gene TRBV15 combines with J gene TRBJ1-3, with no clear D. The CDR3 is made up of 15 amino acids. V was cut by 1 base and J by 0 bases, with 7 bases left in between. Germline V CDR1 and CDR2: LNHNV, YYDKDF (reference sequence). Here the CDR3 reads CATSRGRTSGNTIYF. The DNA of the CDR3 is TGTGCCACCAGCAGAGGGAGGACCTCTGGAAACACCATATATTTT.

The chain links TRBV2 to TRBJ1-5; 7 bases match TRBD1. The germline gives CDR1 SNHLY, CDR2 FYNNEI. J lost 7 bases, V lost 3 bases, and 6 bases had no gene match. The CDR3 covers 14 residues. The CDR3 sequence: CASSEGTGDQPQHF. In DNA form, the CDR3 reads TGTGCCAGCAGTGAGGGTACAGGGGACCAGCCCCAGCATTTT.

The chain links TRBV19 to TRBJ2-2, with a tentative D call TRBD1 (6 bases). V lost 6 bases, J lost 6 bases, and 8 bases lay in between. The CDR3 consists of 12 residues. Germline loops: CDR1 LNHDA, CDR2 SQIVND (reference sequence). This CDR3 reads CASSAGAGELFF. As DNA, the CDR3 is TGTGCCAGTAGCGCAGGGGCCGGGGAGCTGTTTTTT.

The chain carries TRBV5-4 and TRBJ1-2; 10 bases map to TRBD1. V lost 5 bases and J lost 6; bases outside the gene matches: 4. In germline, CDR1 is SGHNT, CDR2 YYREEE (reference sequence). CDR3 size: 13 residues. As DNA, the CDR3 is TGTGCCAGCAGATGGGACAGGGGAGATGGCTACACCTTC. It specifies CASRWDRGDGYTF.

This sequence joins TRBV6-5 and TRBJ2-7, with a weak D call TRBD1 (6 bases). The CDR3 has 15 residues. The V end was cut by 6 bases, the J end by 2 bases, with 17 bases between. Germline values: CDR1 MNHEY, CDR2 SVGAGI. CDR3 DNA sequence: TGTGCCAGCAGCCCGCAGGGGTCGGTAGCCTACGAGCAGTACTTC. Its protein is CASSPQGSVAYEQYF.

In this sample, this clone turned up once. V is TRBV5-4 and J is TRBJ1-3; no definite D call. V gave up 4 bases and J gave up 0 bases, with 17 bases separating them. The CDR3 is made up of 17 amino acids. The germline V gene has CDR1 SGHNT and CDR2 YYREEE (reference sequence). The CDR3 sequence is CASSPAGMGFSGNTIYF. The CDR3 bases are TGTGCCAGCAGCCCTGCCGGGATGGGTTTCTCTGGAAACACCATATATTTT.

This clone was seen a handful of times. The rearrangement joins TRBV5-5 to TRBJ1-6; perhaps TRBD1 as D (5 bases). Trimming cost V 4 bases and J 8 bases, with 19 bases left between them. The CDR3 consists of 16 residues. The germline CDR1 and CDR2 sequences are SGHKS and YYEKEE (reference sequence). The CDR3 reads CASSTEPGLGHSPLHF. CDR3 in DNA: TGTGCCAGCAGCACTGAACCGGGACTCGGTCATTCACCCCTCCACTTT.

The chain joins TRBV2 to TRBJ1-2; D perhaps matches TRBD1 (5 bases). This CDR3 has 12 amino acids. The germline V gene has CDR1 SNHLY and CDR2 FYNNEI. V was pared by 10 bases and J by 4 bases, with 13 bases between. The DNA for the CDR3 is TGTGCCACTGCCGGGGGTAGCTATGGCTACACCTTC. Protein product: CATAGGSYGYTF.

This clone was detected only once. V usage is TRBV3-1 (or the pseudogene TRBV3-2) and J usage is TRBJ1-1; possible D gene TRBD1, 5 bases. Germline-derived CDR1 and CDR2 are LGHDT and YNNKEL (reference sequence). With 4 bases removed from V and 1 base from J, the gap between germline ends came to 25 bases. The CDR3 covers 19 residues. For the CDR3, the DNA is TGTGCCAGCAGCCCCCACGCGGGCGCGGGGCCTTTAGGGAACACTGAAGCTTTCTTT. It encodes CASSPHAGAGPLGNTEAFF.

The chain has TRBV29-1 and TRBJ1-1, with TRBD1 identical over 8 bases. Germline CDR1 reads SQVTM; CDR2 reads ANQGSEA. Losses at the gene ends were 6 bases for V and 1 base for J; bases not matched to a gene: 19. This CDR3 is built from 18 residues. The CDR3 DNA sequence: TGCAGCGTCGTAAAACAGGGGGACACTATCGGCCGGAACACTGAAGCTTTCTTT. Its protein product is CSVVKQGDTIGRNTEAFF.

The gene calls are TRBV6-5 and TRBJ1-4; 10 bases agree with TRBD1. Germline values: CDR1 MNHEY, CDR2 SVGAGI. The CDR3 sequence is 16 residues long. Germline trimming cut 2 bases from V and 12 bases from J; bases unmatched to any gene: 12. This CDR3 reads CASSYVRDRGQMELFF. The CDR3 DNA reads TGTGCCAGCAGTTACGTACGGGACAGGGGCCAGATGGAACTGTTTTTT.

The chain recombines TRBV3-1 (or the pseudogene TRBV3-2) with TRBJ1-1, with TRBD1 identical over 8 bases. The germline gives CDR1 LGHDT, CDR2 YNNKEL (reference sequence). The CDR3 sequence is 14 residues long. After removal of 5 bases from V and 5 bases from J, the junction contained 7 bases not matched to a gene. Written as DNA, the CDR3 is TGTGCCAGCAGCGAAACAGGGGGAGGGACTGAAGCTTTCTTT. Its protein is CASSETGGGTEAFF.

V is TRBV19 and J is TRBJ1-1; no firm D call. This CDR3 contains 15 residues. V was cut by 2 bases and J by 0 bases, with 10 bases left in between. The germline V gene encodes CDR1 LNHDA and CDR2 SQIVND (reference sequence). The CDR3 reads CASSIKPDLNTEAFF. CDR3 sequence (DNA): TGTGCCAGTAGTATAAAGCCAGACTTGAACACTGAAGCTTTCTTT.

The genes are TRBV6-1 and TRBJ1-1; no firm D call. The CDR3 consists of 13 residues. The germline V and J ends were trimmed by 0 bases and 5 bases, with 7 bases remaining between them. Germline CDR1 is MNHNS and CDR2 is SASEGT. The CDR3 DNA reads as TGTGCCAGCAGTGAAGCGCTACGGACTGAAGCTTTCTTT. The encoded protein is CASSEALRTEAFF.

This chain joins TRBV7-2 and TRBJ2-3; 7 bases line up with TRBD1. Germline CDR1 is SGHTA and CDR2 is FQGNSA. V lost 1 base, J lost 2 bases, and 3 bases stayed unmatched. This CDR3 region has 15 residues. The CDR3 nucleotides are TGTGCCAGCAGCTTAGTCGGGACAGTCACAGATACGCAGTATTTT. Its translation: CASSLVGTVTDTQYF. Complete variable domain (other parts from reference TRBV7-2 and TRBJ2-3): GAGVSQSPSNKVTEKGKDVELRCDPISGHTALYWYRQSLGQGLEFLIYFQGNSAPDKSGLPSDRFSAERTGGSVSTLTIQRTQQEDSAVYLCASSLVGTVTDTQYFGPGTRLTVL.

The rearrangement uses TRBV6-5 and TRBJ1-4, with 10 bases identical to TRBD1. With V trimmed by 6 bases and J by 7 bases, 8 bases remained unmatched. From germline, CDR1 is MNHEY and CDR2 SVGAGI. The CDR3 is 15 residues long. The CDR3 loop is CASRGQGMSSEKLFF. DNA for the CDR3: TGTGCCAGCAGGGGACAGGGGATGAGTAGTGAAAAACTGTTTTTT.

This CDR3 reads CASSLSQGVGGELFF. The CDR3 DNA follows: TGTGCCAGCAGTTTAAGCCAGGGCGTAGGCGGGGAGCTGTTTTTT. The rearrangement joins TRBV27 to TRBJ2-2, with D possibly TRBD1 on 5 matching bases. Germline V gene lookup returns CDR1 MNHEY and CDR2 SMNVEV (reference sequence). The ends were cut back, 2 bases at V and 7 bases at J, with 14 bases in the middle. The CDR3 has 15 residues.